The clone carrying this TCR beta chain was seen many times. Antigen specificity is unknown. The sample is drawn from a study of blood T cells in healthy people across ages. Isolated PBMCs totaled at least 7 million in each sample. Sample-barcoded 5' priming and a J-beta primer mix drove a second PCR of about 6 to 12 cycles. MiXCR, run by TCRdb on the 5' RACE reads, gives a single entry per CDR3 protein. The data contain 550,000 to 650,000 distinct CDR3 sequences, under 30% of them singletons. Whole-study results and caveats: A greater number of naive CD4+ cells and higher diversity distinguished long-lived donors from aged donors. Across the age range, TCR beta diversity per million T cells fell in a roughly linear way. TCR beta diversity tracked closely with naive T cell percentage.

Sequencing was carried out using blood. The receptor was isolated from an elderly woman in good health.

The CDR3 nucleotides read TGTGCCAGCAGTATTCTGACTAGCGGGGGCGAGCAGTACTTC. Its protein is CASSILTSGGEQYF. The V and J genes are TRBV12-3 or TRBV12-4 and TRBJ2-7; TRBD2 matches at 12 bases. CDR3 size: 14 residues. With 5 bases clipped from V and 6 bases from J, the junction kept 5 bases outside the gene matches.